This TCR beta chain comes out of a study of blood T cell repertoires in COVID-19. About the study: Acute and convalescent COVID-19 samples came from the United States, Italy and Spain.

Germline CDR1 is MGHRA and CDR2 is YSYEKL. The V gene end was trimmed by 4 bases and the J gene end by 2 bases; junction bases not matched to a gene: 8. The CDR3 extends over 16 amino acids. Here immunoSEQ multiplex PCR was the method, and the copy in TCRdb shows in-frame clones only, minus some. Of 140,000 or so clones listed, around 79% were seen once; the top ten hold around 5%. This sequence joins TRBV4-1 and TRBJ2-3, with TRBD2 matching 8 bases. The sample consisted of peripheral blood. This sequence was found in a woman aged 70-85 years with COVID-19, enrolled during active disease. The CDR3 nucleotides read TGCGCCAGCAGCCTTCAGGCGGGGGGACACACAGATACGCAGTATTTT. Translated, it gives CASSLQAGGHTDTQYF.